A single T cell receptor (beta chain) is shown here with its context. Its antigen is as yet unknown. The entry originates in a study of shared clonotypes between healthy human individuals. For the study at large: Every donor yielded three CD4 naive, three CD4 memory, two CD8 naive and one CD8 memory plate.

CDR1 and CDR2 (germline): GTSNPN, SVGIG (reference sequence). The CDR3 loop spans 16 amino acids. The V segment lost 2 bases and the J segment 8 bases; nucleotides outside the gene matches: 15. Per the original methods: Filtering differed for immunoSEQ, which gave only junction sequences without quality scores. Clones were sequenced by immunoSEQ multiplex PCR, and TCRdb holds only the in-frame ones, with some missing. D and trimming come from the DNA, and the V and J calls and clone size come from that table. The sample has approximately 980,000 clones; around three quarters are singletons. Findings and limits, study-wide: The small donor group covered limited genetic and exposure diversity.

The J gene is TRBJ1-2, the V gene TRBV30, with 9 bases aligning to TRBD1. Material for sequencing was memory CD4+ T cells sorted from blood. The subset was: CD45RA-negative fraction. The TCR comes from a man younger than 30 in good health. CDR3 in amino acids: CAWSNPGQGITGGYTF. DNA of the CDR3: TGTGCCTGGAGTAACCCGGGACAGGGAATCACGGGAGGCTACACCTTC.